This T cell receptor beta chain was obtained from a study of patients and donors after allogeneic stem cell transplantation. CDR1 and CDR2 from the germline V gene are MDHEN and SYDVKM. This CDR3 is 15 amino acids long. V dropped 2 bases and J dropped 8; count of bases not matched to a gene: 11. TCRdb redid the calling of the RT-PCR reads with MiXCR, one entry per CDR3 protein. The data show approximately 38,000 distinct CDR3 sequences, roughly 30% seen once. This clonotype was counted only a few times. The material sequenced was blood, either unsorted or a sorted T cell fraction (not recorded which). This chain connects TRBV28 to TRBJ1-2, with 7 positions matching TRBD1. This TCR derives from a human donor who was either an allogeneic HSCT recipient or a stem cell or donor lymphocyte infusion donor (not recorded which). It is not recorded whose cells these are; they may come from a transplant donor. CDR3 residues: CASSLVRARQGGYTF. The DNA for the CDR3 is TGTGCCAGCAGTTTAGTCAGGGCCCGACAGGGCGGCTACACCTTC.